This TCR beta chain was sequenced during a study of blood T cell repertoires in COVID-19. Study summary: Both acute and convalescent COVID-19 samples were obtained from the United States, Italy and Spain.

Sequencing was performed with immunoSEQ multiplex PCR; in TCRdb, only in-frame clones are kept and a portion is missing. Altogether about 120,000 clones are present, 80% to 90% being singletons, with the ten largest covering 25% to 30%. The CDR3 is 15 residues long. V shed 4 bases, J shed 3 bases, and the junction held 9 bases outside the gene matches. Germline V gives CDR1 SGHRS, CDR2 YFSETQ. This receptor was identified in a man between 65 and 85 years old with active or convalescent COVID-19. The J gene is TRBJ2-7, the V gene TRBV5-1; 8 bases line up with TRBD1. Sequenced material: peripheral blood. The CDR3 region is CASSLTGQAYYEQYF. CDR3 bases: TGCGCCAGCAGCCTTACGGGACAGGCTTACTACGAGCAGTACTTC.